This T cell receptor (beta chain) appears in the sequencing data of a study of T-cell reconstitution after alpha-beta-depleted transplantation in children. A library of TCRbeta sequences, prepared with unique molecular identifiers, was generated. Via MiXCR, TCRdb re-called the PCR reads, giving one row per CDR3 protein. The sample yields about 980,000 distinct CDR3 sequences, about 26% seen once. This clonotype was observed a few times. Its target is unknown. The CDR3 is made up of 17 amino acids. Per the germline V gene, CDR1 is SEHNR and CDR2 is FQNEAQ (reference sequence). Trimming removed 5 bases from V and 6 bases from J; junction bases left unmatched: 16. Whole-study findings and limits: T-cell numbers and diversity one year post-transplant derived largely from freshly generated T cells. Alpha-beta T cells present about two months after transplant were reported to originate from several hundred expanded graft clones.

The receptor's source is a boy under three years old who had a stem cell transplant for SCID, so the T cells may come from the graft donor. The chain couples TRBV7-9 to TRBJ2-3; 8 bases line up with TRBD2. The input for sequencing was PBMCs, mostly from graft donor cells, taken 360 days after TCRalphabeta/CD19-depleted stem cell transplant. Here the CDR3 reads CASSPSGLAGGPDTQYF. The CDR3 DNA follows: TGTGCCAGCAGCCCTAGCGGCCTCGCGGGGGGCCCGGATACGCAGTATTTT.